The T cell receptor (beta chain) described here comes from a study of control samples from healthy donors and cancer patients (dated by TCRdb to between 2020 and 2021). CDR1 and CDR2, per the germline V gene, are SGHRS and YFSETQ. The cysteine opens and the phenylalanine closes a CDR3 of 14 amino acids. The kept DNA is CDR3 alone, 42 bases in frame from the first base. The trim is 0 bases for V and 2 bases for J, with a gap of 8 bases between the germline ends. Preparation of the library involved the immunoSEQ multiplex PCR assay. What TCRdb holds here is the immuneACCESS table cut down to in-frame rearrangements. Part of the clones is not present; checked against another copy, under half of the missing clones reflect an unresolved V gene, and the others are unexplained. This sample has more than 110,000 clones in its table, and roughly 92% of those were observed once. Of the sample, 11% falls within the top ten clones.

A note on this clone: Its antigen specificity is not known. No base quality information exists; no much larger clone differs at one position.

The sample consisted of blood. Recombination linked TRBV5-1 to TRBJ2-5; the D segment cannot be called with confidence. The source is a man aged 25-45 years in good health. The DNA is TGCGCCAGCAGCTTGGCCGGGTCTCAAGAGACCCAGTACTTC. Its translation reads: CASSLAGSQETQYF.